This TCR beta chain was sequenced for a study of blood T cell repertoires in COVID-19. Background on the study: Researchers got acute and convalescent COVID-19 samples from the United States, Italy and Spain. Sample material is recorded as cDNA or gDNA derived from T cells, B-cell-depleted T cells, or PBMCs.

In the authors' methods: Amplification from reference gene primers served as the basis for estimated nucleated cell counts. The data were produced by immunoSEQ multiplex PCR, yet TCRdb's version contains in-frame clones alone and is incomplete. The DNA was the basis for D and trimming; V, J and clone size are from that table. Among roughly 7,800 clones listed, about 91% were seen once. V lost 2 bases and J 3 bases, leaving 18 bases between the germline ends. There are 16 residues in the CDR3. Germline CDR1 reads SGHKS; CDR2 reads YYEKEE (reference sequence). This clonotype originated in a woman aged 50 to 60 with active or convalescent COVID-19. The rearrangement uses TRBV5-5 and TRBJ2-7; D may be TRBD1 (6 bases). What was sequenced was peripheral blood. The CDR3 DNA reads TGTGCCAGCAGCTTCGACGGGACATTGACAGTCTACGAGCAGTACTTC. Translated: CASSFDGTLTVYEQYF.